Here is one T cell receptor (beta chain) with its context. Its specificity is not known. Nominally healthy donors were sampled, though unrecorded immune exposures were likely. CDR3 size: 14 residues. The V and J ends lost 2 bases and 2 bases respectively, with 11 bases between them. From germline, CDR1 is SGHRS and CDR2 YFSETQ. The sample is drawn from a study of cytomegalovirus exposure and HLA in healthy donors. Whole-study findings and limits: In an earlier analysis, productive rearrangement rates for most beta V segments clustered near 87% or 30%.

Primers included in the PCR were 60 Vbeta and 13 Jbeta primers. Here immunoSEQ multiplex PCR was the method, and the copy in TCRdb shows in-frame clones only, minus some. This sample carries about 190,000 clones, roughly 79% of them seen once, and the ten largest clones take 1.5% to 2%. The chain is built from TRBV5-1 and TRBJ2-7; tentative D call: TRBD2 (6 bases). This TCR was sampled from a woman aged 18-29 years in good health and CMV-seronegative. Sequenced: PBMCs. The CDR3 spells CASSFGRDPYEQYF. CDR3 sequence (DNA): TGCGCCAGCAGCTTCGGGCGGGATCCCTACGAGCAGTACTTC.